The clone carrying this TCR beta chain was seen only a few times. The data were taken from a study of beta chain features in type 1 diabetes. The isolated RNA, all of it, was reverse transcribed, so expressed TCRB transcripts were what got sequenced. TCRdb's copy holds only in-frame clones and misses some; the assay was immunoSEQ multiplex PCR. The data contain under 400,000 clones, 10% to 15% of them singletons. Material for sequencing was naive CD4+ T cells from blood. The receptor was isolated from a man between 18 and 29 years old in good health.

The CDR3, as DNA: TGTGCCGCCGAGCGGAGGGGTAATTCACCCCTCCACTTT. Its translation: CAAERRGNSPLHF. The rearrangement links TRBV30 to TRBJ1-6; D possibly corresponds to TRBD1 (5 bases). V was pared by 8 bases and J by 6 bases, with 14 bases between. This CDR3 spans 13 amino acids. The germline CDR1 and CDR2 sequences are GTSNPN and SVGIG (reference sequence). Full variable domain (rest looked up from reference TRBV30 and TRBJ1-6): SQTIHQWPATLVQPVGSPLSLECTVEGTSNPNLYWYRQAAGRGLQLLFYSVGIGQISSEVPQNLSASRPQDRQFILSSKKLLLSDSGFYLCAAERRGNSPLHFGNGTRLTVT.